Following are 32 T cell receptor beta chains from one sample sequenced in a study of blood T cell repertoires in COVID-19. Profiled with immunoSEQ multiplex PCR; TCRdb holds only in-frame clones, not every one. The table records some 390,000 clones, around 87% of them present only once. The sequenced material came from peripheral blood. The receptors come from a woman aged 55-70 years with COVID-19, enrolled during active disease.

This chain links TRBV7-3 with TRBJ2-5, with TRBD1 identical over 9 bases. The CDR3 is made up of 16 amino acids. Germline CDR1 reads SGHTA; CDR2 reads FQGTGA. After removal of 0 bases from V and 4 bases from J, the junction contained 6 bases not matched to a gene. CDR3 protein: CASSLTPGTGRETQYF. CDR3 DNA: TGTGCCAGCAGCTTAACGCCGGGGACAGGGAGAGAGACCCAGTACTTC.

V gene TRBV6-1 combines with J gene TRBJ1-4; no clear D. Trimming cost V 0 bases and J 4 bases, with 18 bases left between them. Germline assignment: CDR1 MNHNS and CDR2 SASEGT. CDR3 length equals 18 residues. For the CDR3, the DNA is TGTGCCAGCAGTGAAGCACTTGCTCCACCCCCCATTAATGAAAAACTGTTTTTT. This encodes CASSEALAPPPINEKLFF.

The chain combines TRBV15 with TRBJ2-5; 10 bases align to TRBD2. Germline CDR1 reads LNHNV; CDR2 reads YYDKDF (reference sequence). Losses at the gene ends were 6 bases for V and 5 bases for J; bases not matched to a gene: 6. The CDR3 consists of 14 residues. The CDR3 DNA reads as TGTGCCACCAGGATAGCGGGGGGCGGTGAGACCCAGTACTTC. Protein product: CATRIAGGGETQYF. The full variable domain, its missing parts supplied by reference TRBV15 and TRBJ2-5, is DAMVIQNPRYQVTQFGKPVTLSCSQTLNHNVMYWYQQKSSQAPKLLFHYYDKDFNNEADTPDNFQSRRPNTSFCFLDIRSPGLGDTAMYLCATRIAGGGETQYFGPGTRLLVL.

The rearrangement uses TRBV18 and TRBJ1-5; the match to TRBD1 covers 7 bases. CDR1 and CDR2 (germline): KGHSH, LQKENI. The CDR3 sequence is 15 residues long. The J segment lost 3 bases and the V segment lost 3 bases, leaving 5 bases of the junction unmatched. The CDR3 nucleotides are TGTGCCAGCTCACCCGGACAGGAAAACAATCAGCCCCAGCATTTT. It yields the protein CASSPGQENNQPQHF.

The chain employs TRBV5-8 and TRBJ1-2, with 10 positions matching TRBD1. The V segment lost 3 bases and the J segment 6 bases; nucleotides outside the gene matches: 8. CDR3 length: 15 residues. Per germline, CDR1 SGHTS and CDR2 YDEGEE. CDR3 sequence (DNA): TGTGCCAGCAGCTCTGACCCAGACAGGGGGCATGGCTACACCTTC. Its translation is CASSSDPDRGHGYTF.

The chain combines TRBV27 with TRBJ2-3, with 15 bases matching TRBD2. The CDR3 spans 15 residues. V lost 5 bases, J lost 10 bases, and 7 bases stayed unmatched. Germline assignment: CDR1 MNHEY and CDR2 SMNVEV (reference sequence). The DNA for the CDR3 is TGTGCCAGCAGTCGGACTAGCGGGGGGGCAAGTCCGCAGTATTTT. Encoded protein: CASSRTSGGASPQYF.

This sequence joins TRBV19 and TRBJ1-2; 9 positions match TRBD1. V lost 10 bases and J lost 7; bases outside the gene matches: 16. The CDR3 spans 15 residues. Germline loops: CDR1 LNHDA, CDR2 SQIVND (reference sequence). The CDR3 DNA sequence: TGTGCCACCCTGACAAAGGGACAGGGAGCCCCTGGCTACACCTTC. Its protein is CATLTKGQGAPGYTF.

The chain couples TRBV4-1 to TRBJ1-4; 7 nucleotides match TRBD1. The CDR3 runs 13 residues. Looked up from germline, CDR1 is MGHRA and CDR2 is YSYEKL. The V segment lost 8 bases and the J segment 5 bases; nucleotides outside the gene matches: 5. The CDR3 protein is CASGLQGNEKLFF. Written as DNA, the CDR3 is TGCGCCAGCGGCCTACAGGGGAATGAAAAACTGTTTTTT.

V usage is TRBV5-1 and J usage is TRBJ2-1, with TRBD2 identical over 10 bases. The CDR3 has 15 residues. CDR1 and CDR2 (germline): SGHRS, YFSETQ. With V trimmed by 6 bases and J by 7 bases, 10 bases remained unmatched. CDR3 sequence reads: CASTPRLAGDNEQFF. The CDR3 DNA reads TGCGCCAGCACCCCGAGGCTAGCGGGGGATAATGAGCAGTTCTTC.

The chain is built from TRBV11-3 and TRBJ1-2; D not resolved. The CDR3 spans 13 residues. Trimming took off 0 bases at V and 5 bases at J, with 7 bases between the two ends. Germline lookup yields CDR1 SGHNT and CDR2 YENEEA. The CDR3 spells CASSLDHGYGYTF. The CDR3 nucleotides read TGTGCCAGCAGCTTAGATCACGGTTATGGCTACACCTTC.

The chain joins TRBV7-9 to TRBJ1-3; TRBD1 is a possible D gene (6 bases). The germline V and J ends were trimmed by 5 bases and 8 bases, with 10 bases remaining between them. This CDR3 is built from 12 residues. Germline V gene data show CDR1 as SEHNR and CDR2 as FQNEAQ (reference sequence). Here the CDR3 reads CASSAQGHTIYF. Written as DNA, the CDR3 is TGTGCCAGCAGCGCTCAGGGGCACACCATATATTTT.

CDR3 nucleotide sequence: TGTGCCAGCAGCCAAAGGACGAGGTCCGGGGATACAGATACGCAGTATTTT. Its translation is CASSQRTRSGDTDTQYF. The genes are TRBV3-1 (or the pseudogene TRBV3-2) and TRBJ2-3; D is perhaps TRBD2 (5 bases). CDR3 length: 17 residues. The V end lost 2 bases, the J end lost 3 bases, and 18 bases lay between the germline ends. From germline, CDR1 is LGHDT and CDR2 YNNKEL (reference sequence).

This clone was recorded at least ten times. The rearrangement uses TRBV28 and TRBJ1-6, with TRBD1 matching over 8 bases. The length of the CDR3 is 15 residues. The V gene's germline CDR1 is MDHEN and CDR2 SYDVKM. Unmatched junction bases numbered 3, after V lost 6 bases and J lost 2 bases. CDR3 sequence reads: CASSRGLAYNSPLHF. As DNA, the CDR3 is TGTGCCAGCAGCAGGGGGCTGGCCTATAATTCACCCCTCCACTTT.

There are a few counts of this clone. The chain has TRBV5-1 and TRBJ2-2, with 8 bases that match TRBD2. Germline lookup yields CDR1 SGHRS and CDR2 YFSETQ. V trimming: 2 bases; J trimming: 2 bases; junction bases outside the gene matches: 2. CDR3 size: 15 residues. CDR3 coding DNA: TGCGCCAGCAGCTTTAGCGGGGTCAACACCGGGGAGCTGTTTTTT. Protein: CASSFSGVNTGELFF. The whole variable domain, remainder taken from reference TRBV5-1 and TRBJ2-2, is KAGVTQTPRYLIKTRGQQVTLSCSPISGHRSVSWYQQTPGQGLQFLFEYFSETQRNKGNFPGRFSGRQFSNSRSEMNVSTLELGDSALYLCASSFSGVNTGELFFGEGSRLTVL.

The count of this clone is one. This chain connects TRBV19 to TRBJ2-7, with unresolved D. Germline V lookup: CDR1 LNHDA, CDR2 SQIVND (reference sequence). The CDR3 spans 12 residues. Deletions cut 3 bases from V and 6 bases from J, with 9 bases between. CDR3 nucleotide sequence: TGTGCCAGTAGTATCCGTCCCCGCGAGCAGTACTTC. Translated, it gives CASSIRPREQYF.

This sequence joins TRBV14 and TRBJ2-7; 7 bases map to TRBD2. CDR3 size: 15 residues. V gave up 5 bases and J gave up 0 bases; unmatched junction bases: 7. The germline CDR1 and CDR2 sequences are SGHDN and FVKESK. Here the CDR3 reads CASSVQRGLSYEQYF. The CDR3 region has the DNA TGTGCCAGCAGCGTCCAGCGGGGCCTCTCCTACGAGCAGTACTTC.

This clone showed up just once. The chain combines TRBV27 with TRBJ2-5, with D maybe TRBD2 (5 bases). The CDR3 extends over 16 amino acids. V lost 8 bases to trimming and J lost 5 bases, with 24 bases between them. The germline gives CDR1 MNHEY, CDR2 SMNVEV (reference sequence). The CDR3 loop reads CASGRPRGGLRETQYF. The CDR3 DNA follows: TGTGCCAGCGGCCGTCCGAGAGGAGGCCTGAGGGAGACCCAGTACTTC.

The chain carries TRBV15 and TRBJ2-1, with 11 bases identical to TRBD2. This CDR3 is built from 14 residues. Germline V gives CDR1 LNHNV, CDR2 YYDKDF (reference sequence). V lost 9 bases and J lost 8; bases outside the gene matches: 9. This chain's CDR3 is CATSASGGFDEQFF. In DNA, the CDR3 is TGTGCCACTTCTGCTAGCGGGGGGTTTGATGAGCAGTTCTTC. The full variable domain, rest sourced from reference TRBV15 and TRBJ2-1, is DAMVIQNPRYQVTQFGKPVTLSCSQTLNHNVMYWYQQKSSQAPKLLFHYYDKDFNNEADTPDNFQSRRPNTSFCFLDIRSPGLGDTAMYLCATSASGGFDEQFFGPGTRLTVL.

The chain couples TRBV5-6 to TRBJ1-6; no clear D gene. Between the trimmed V and J ends, which lost 6 bases and 5 bases, there was a span of 18 bases. The CDR3 runs to 16 residues. The germline CDR1 and CDR2 sequences are SGHDT and YYEEEE. The CDR3 spells CASKYGPSLNNSPLHF. The CDR3 bases are TGTGCCAGCAAGTATGGGCCAAGCCTAAATAATTCACCCCTCCACTTT.

This chain joins TRBV4-1 and TRBJ1-1; D might be TRBD1 (6 bases). From germline, CDR1 is MGHRA and CDR2 YSYEKL. The CDR3 is 14 amino acids. Trimming pared 4 bases from V and 4 bases from J, leaving 13 bases between. CDR3 DNA: TGCGCCAGCAGCCCGGACAGAGGGGGCACTGAAGCTTTCTTT. Protein: CASSPDRGGTEAFF.

This chain uses TRBV19 with TRBJ1-1, with a tentative D call TRBD1 (5 bases). Looked up from germline, CDR1 is LNHDA and CDR2 is SQIVND (reference sequence). The CDR3 covers 17 residues. The V end was cut by 5 bases, the J end by 0 bases, with 19 bases between. The CDR3 DNA sequence: TGTGCCAGTAGTCCTTTACGGAGGGGAATCTTGAACACTGAAGCTTTCTTT. This codes for CASSPLRRGILNTEAFF.

This sequence joins TRBV11-3 and TRBJ1-1; D remains unclear. Trimming shortened V by 5 bases and J by 1 base, and 5 bases separated the two germline ends. CDR1 SGHNT and CDR2 YENEEA come from the germline V gene. The CDR3 covers 12 residues. The CDR3 nucleotides are TGTGCCAGCAGCAACGGGAACACTGAAGCTTTCTTT. This sequence encodes CASSNGNTEAFF.

The chain combines TRBV5-1 with TRBJ1-1; no clear D gene. Germline CDR1 and CDR2: SGHRS and YFSETQ. With 0 bases removed from V and 8 bases from J, the gap between germline ends came to 11 bases. This CDR3 has 13 amino acids. The CDR3 nucleotides are TGCGCCAGCAGCTTGGCCGACACAGCCGAAGCTTTCTTT. It yields the protein CASSLADTAEAFF.

This rearrangement joins TRBV19 to TRBJ2-7; 8 bases agree with TRBD1. Trimming removed 5 bases from V and 6 bases from J; junction bases left unmatched: 18. The CDR3 length is 17 residues. In germline, CDR1 is LNHDA, CDR2 SQIVND (reference sequence). CDR3 protein: CASSSRTGLGLLGEQYF. CDR3 DNA: TGTGCCAGTAGTTCCCGGACAGGGTTAGGCTTATTGGGCGAGCAGTACTTC.

This rearrangement joins TRBV19 to TRBJ1-1, with 9 positions matching TRBD1. The CDR3 spans 13 residues. Germline assignment: CDR1 LNHDA and CDR2 SQIVND (reference sequence). The trim removed 9 bases at V and 2 bases at J, leaving 4 bases unmatched. CDR3 DNA: TGTGCCAGCCAGGGACAGGGTAACACTGAAGCTTTCTTT. Amino acid sequence: CASQGQGNTEAFF.

For this clone: The sample has other DNA sequences that encode this CDR3 too. The chain links TRBV5-1 to TRBJ1-2; 9 bases match TRBD1. Germline CDR1 reads SGHRS; CDR2 reads YFSETQ. The J segment lost 2 bases and the V segment lost 3 bases, leaving 2 bases of the junction unmatched. CDR3 length equals 14 residues. CDR3 DNA sequence: TGCGCCAGCAGCTGGGGACAGGGAAACTATGGCTACACCTTC. Protein sequence: CASSWGQGNYGYTF.

The chain links TRBV9 to TRBJ1-3; D is unresolved. Trimming took 0 bases from V and 2 from J, leaving 12 bases between them. This CDR3 region has 16 residues. CDR1 is SGDLS, CDR2 YYNGEE, per germline. CDR3 region: CASSVVSGSPGNTIYF. DNA for the CDR3: TGTGCCAGCAGCGTAGTGTCGGGAAGTCCTGGAAACACCATATATTTT.

The rearrangement uses TRBV5-4 and TRBJ1-3; the match to TRBD1 covers 7 bases. Trimming took 0 bases from V and 2 from J; bases not matched to a gene: 8. This CDR3 has 17 amino acids. Germline loops: CDR1 SGHNT, CDR2 YYREEE (reference sequence). Here the CDR3 reads CASSLGTQGGAGNTIYF. The DNA for the CDR3 is TGTGCCAGCAGCTTGGGAACTCAGGGGGGAGCTGGAAACACCATATATTTT.

Here the CDR3 reads CASSQALETQYF. CDR3 nucleotide sequence: TGCGCCAGCAGCCAAGCCCTGGAGACCCAGTACTTC. This sequence joins TRBV5-1 and TRBJ2-5; D is ambiguous. Trimming stripped 4 bases from V and 5 bases from J, with 9 bases between. CDR3 length: 12 residues. Germline loops: CDR1 SGHRS, CDR2 YFSETQ.

The chain has TRBV6-6 and TRBJ2-7; D not certain. The CDR3 is 11 residues long. Germline-derived CDR1 and CDR2 are MNHNY and SVGAGI (reference sequence). Trimming pared 5 bases from V and 2 bases from J, leaving 4 bases between. The chain's CDR3 is CASSNTYEQYF. Here the CDR3 DNA reads TGTGCCAGCAGTAATACCTACGAGCAGTACTTC.

The sample holds a few counts of this clone. The chain employs TRBV7-3 and TRBJ2-7; TRBD1 agrees at 9 bases. CDR1 is SGHTA and CDR2 is FQGTGA in the germline V gene. The CDR3 has 13 amino acids. Trimming cost V 4 bases and J 5 bases; bases outside gene matches: 3. In nucleotides, the CDR3 is TGTGCCAGCAGCTCGGACAGGGGCCACGAGCAGTACTTC. Translating it yields CASSSDRGHEQYF.

DNA for the CDR3: TGTGCCAGCAGCTTAGGATTCGAGGGAAACGGGGAGCTGTTTTTT. Translating it yields CASSLGFEGNGELFF. V gene TRBV7-2 combines with J gene TRBJ2-2, with D perhaps matching TRBD2 (5 bases). Germline assignment: CDR1 SGHTA and CDR2 FQGNSA. The V and J ends lost 1 base and 7 bases respectively, with 13 bases between them. This CDR3 has 15 amino acids.